Shown below are 29 T cell receptor beta chains from a single sample sequenced in a study of blood T cell repertoires in COVID-19. Profiled with immunoSEQ multiplex PCR; TCRdb holds only in-frame clones, not every one. The sample includes under 300,000 clones, about 83% seen only once; the top ten take over 9%. Source material: peripheral blood. These TCRs come from a man older than 75 with acute or convalescent COVID-19.

The rearrangement joins TRBV11-3 to TRBJ1-1; D unclear. The CDR3 is made up of 12 amino acids. Germline V lookup: CDR1 SGHNT, CDR2 YENEEA. V dropped 5 bases and J dropped 1 base, with 5 bases sitting between them. The CDR3 loop is CASSQANTEAFF. The CDR3 DNA follows: TGTGCCAGCAGCCAAGCGAACACTGAAGCTTTCTTT.

V gene TRBV28 combines with J gene TRBJ1-1, with D perhaps TRBD1 (6 bases). Germline values: CDR1 MDHEN, CDR2 SYDVKM. CDR3 size: 13 residues. V lost 3 bases, J lost 4 bases, and 9 bases lay in between. CDR3 loop: CASSFGGRTEAFF. The DNA of the CDR3 is TGTGCCAGCAGTTTCGGGGGGCGCACTGAAGCTTTCTTT. The full variable domain, in which reference TRBV28 and TRBJ1-1 provide the parts outside the CDR3, is DVKVTQSSRYLVKRTGEKVFLECVQDMDHENMFWYRQDPGLGLRLIYFSYDVKMKEKGDIPEGYSVSREKKERFSLILESASTNQTSMYLCASSFGGRTEAFFGQGTRLTVV.

V is TRBV6-2 or TRBV6-3 and J is TRBJ1-6; possibly TRBD1 for D (5 bases). Germline CDR1 is MNHEY and CDR2 is SVGEGT. The CDR3 runs 15 residues. The germline V and J ends were trimmed by 2 bases and 5 bases, with 10 bases remaining between them. The CDR3 reads CASSYVTGNNSPLHF. The DNA of the CDR3 is TGTGCCAGCAGTTACGTCACAGGCAATAATTCACCCCTCCACTTT.

The chain combines TRBV2 with TRBJ2-7; tentatively, D is TRBD2 (6 bases). Germline V CDR1 and CDR2: SNHLY, FYNNEI. Trimming cost V 8 bases and J 3 bases, with 17 bases left between them. The CDR3 extends over 14 amino acids. The chain's CDR3 is CASGTGGPGYEQYF. CDR3 nucleotide sequence: TGTGCCAGCGGAACCGGAGGGCCGGGCTACGAGCAGTACTTC.

The chain recombines TRBV25-1 with TRBJ2-1; 11 bases fit TRBD2. J lost 6 bases, V lost 10 bases, and 11 bases had no gene match. This CDR3 has 15 residues. Germline-derived CDR1 and CDR2 are MGHDK and SYGVNS. The CDR3 bases are TGTGCCACCATCCATAGCGGGAGGGCCCTCAATGAGCAGTTCTTC. As protein: CATIHSGRALNEQFF.

The chain links TRBV18 to TRBJ2-7; D unclear. The V end was cut by 0 bases, the J end by 8 bases, with 11 bases between. In germline, CDR1 is KGHSH, CDR2 LQKENI. CDR3 size: 13 residues. The CDR3 here is CASSPPAELKQYF. Here the CDR3 DNA reads TGTGCCAGCTCACCACCCGCCGAGCTAAAGCAGTACTTC.

The CDR3 sequence is CASRTDRGQNGELFF. CDR3 coding DNA: TGTGCCAGCAGGACGGACAGGGGGCAAAACGGGGAGCTGTTTTTT. The V call is TRBV7-2, the J call TRBJ2-2, with 11 nucleotides matching TRBD1. Germline V CDR1 and CDR2: SGHTA, FQGNSA. The CDR3 is 15 residues long. V gave up 6 bases and J gave up 7 bases; unmatched junction bases: 7.

V is TRBV27 and J is TRBJ2-4, with TRBD1 identical over 7 bases. This CDR3 comprises 13 residues. The V gene end was trimmed by 6 bases and the J gene end by 5 bases; junction bases not matched to a gene: 4. Germline loops: CDR1 MNHEY, CDR2 SMNVEV (reference sequence). CDR3 amino acids: CASSPDRENIQYF. The DNA of the CDR3 is TGTGCCAGCAGCCCTGACAGGGAAAACATTCAGTACTTC.

Note on this clone: This sample also contains other DNA sequences that code for the same CDR3. The genes are TRBV12-5 and TRBJ1-1, with 10 bases lining up with TRBD1. The CDR3 is 13 amino acids. Trimming took 7 bases from V and 5 from J; bases not matched to a gene: 4. Germline V gene lookup returns CDR1 LGHNT and CDR2 FRNRAP. CDR3: CASVRTGGTEAFF. DNA for the CDR3: TGTGCTAGTGTAAGGACAGGGGGGACTGAAGCTTTCTTT. The entire variable domain, with the rest obtained from reference TRBV12-5 and TRBJ1-1, is as follows: DARVTQTPRHKVTEMGQEVTMRCQPILGHNTVFWYRQTMMQGLELLAYFRNRAPLDDSGMPKDRFSAEMPDATLATLKIQPSEPRDSAVYFCASVRTGGTEAFFGQGTRLTVV.

This rearrangement joins TRBV18 to TRBJ2-5; D uncertain. The CDR3 is made up of 13 amino acids. CDR1 is KGHSH and CDR2 is LQKENI in the germline V gene. Trimming stripped 1 base from V and 3 bases from J, with 6 bases between. The chain's CDR3 is CASSPQLEETQYF. As DNA, the CDR3 is TGTGCCAGCTCACCACAACTCGAAGAGACCCAGTACTTC. Variable domain in full (rest from reference TRBV18 and TRBJ2-5): NAGVMQNPRHLVRRRGQEARLRCSPMKGHSHVYWYRQLPEEGLKFMVYLQKENIIDESGMPKERFSAEFPKEGPSILRIQQVVRGDSAAYFCASSPQLEETQYFGPGTRLLVL.

V and J are TRBV6-5 and TRBJ2-2, with D possibly TRBD1 on 5 matching bases. Trimming cost V 11 bases and J 6 bases, with 22 bases left between them. CDR3 length: 15 residues. The germline CDR1 and CDR2 sequences are MNHEY and SVGAGI. CDR3 bases: TGTGCCTCTTCGCAGCAGAGGCAGGGTCCCGGGGAGCTGTTTTTT. It translates to CASSQQRQGPGELFF.

A single count supports this clone. The gene calls are TRBV29-1 and TRBJ2-5; 10 positions match TRBD1. The CDR3 extends over 14 amino acids. CDR1 and CDR2 (germline): SQVTM, ANQGSEA. V shed 6 bases, J shed 5 bases, and the junction held 9 bases outside the gene matches. The CDR3 coding sequence is TGCAGCGTAATATCCCCGGGACAGGGGGAGACCCAGTACTTC. Amino acid sequence: CSVISPGQGETQYF. Based on the CDR3 plus reference TRBV29-1 and TRBJ2-5, the full variable domain is SAVISQKPSRDICQRGTSLTIQCQVDSQVTMMFWYRQQPGQSLTLIATANQGSEATYESGFVIDKFPISRPNLTFSTLTVSNMSPEDSSIYLCSVISPGQGETQYFGPGTRLLVL.

The genes are TRBV28 and TRBJ2-1, with 7 bases identical to TRBD2. The V gene's germline CDR1 is MDHEN and CDR2 SYDVKM. J gave up 9 bases and V 3 bases, and 5 bases lay outside the gene matches. This CDR3 has 13 residues. The CDR3 sequence: CASSFLAGAEQFF. CDR3 bases: TGTGCCAGCAGTTTCCTGGCGGGAGCTGAGCAGTTCTTC.

The rearrangement links TRBV28 to TRBJ1-1; D uncertain. Germline CDR1 MDHEN, CDR2 SYDVKM. Trimming left V 11 bases short and J 0 bases short, with 7 bases between. The CDR3 runs 11 residues. CDR3 sequence reads: CAAQMNTEAFF. Here the CDR3 DNA reads TGTGCCGCTCAGATGAACACTGAAGCTTTCTTT. Drawing the rest from reference TRBV28 and TRBJ1-1, the complete variable domain is DVKVTQSSRYLVKRTGEKVFLECVQDMDHENMFWYRQDPGLGLRLIYFSYDVKMKEKGDIPEGYSVSREKKERFSLILESASTNQTSMYLCAAQMNTEAFFGQGTRLTVV.

As concerns this clone: Other DNA sequences in the sample encode the same CDR3. V is TRBV28 and J is TRBJ2-3, with 7 bases matching TRBD2. The junction had 0 bases not matched to a gene; V was cut back by 3 bases and J by 0 bases. Looked up from germline, CDR1 is MDHEN and CDR2 is SYDVKM. The CDR3 extends over 14 amino acids. The CDR3 DNA reads as TGTGCCAGCAGTTTGGGAGGGAGCACAGATACGCAGTATTTT. It specifies CASSLGGSTDTQYF.

The rearrangement joins TRBV10-3 to TRBJ2-2, with D possibly matching TRBD1 (6 bases). Per the germline V gene, CDR1 is ENHRY and CDR2 is SYGVKD. V gave up 5 bases and J gave up 6 bases, with 7 bases separating them. This CDR3 comprises 12 residues. The CDR3 reads CAISRGSGELFF. The DNA for the CDR3 is TGTGCCATCAGTAGGGGGTCCGGGGAGCTGTTTTTT.

This chain connects TRBV10-1 to TRBJ2-2, with D tentatively TRBD1 (6 bases). Germline assignment: CDR1 WNHNN and CDR2 SYGVQD (reference sequence). The V gene lost 8 bases and the J gene lost 5 bases, with 12 bases spanning the gap. CDR3 length: 13 residues. The CDR3 DNA sequence: TGCGCCAGCTCTGCTCAGGGGACCGGGGAGCTGTTTTTT. Its translation: CASSAQGTGELFF.

The V gene is TRBV6-2 or TRBV6-3, the J gene TRBJ1-4; D gene ambiguous. Trimming took off 2 bases at V and 8 bases at J, with 6 bases between the two ends. Germline-derived CDR1 and CDR2 are MNHEY and SVGEGT. The length of the CDR3 is 12 residues. The DNA of the CDR3 is TGTGCCAGCAGTTACGGAGGGGAAAAACTGTTTTTT. Translation: CASSYGGEKLFF.

V and J are TRBV5-4 and TRBJ2-2; D remains ambiguous. Between the trimmed V and J ends, which lost 2 bases and 0 bases, there was a span of 5 bases. Germline CDR1 SGHNT, CDR2 YYREEE (reference sequence). The CDR3 has 14 residues. As DNA, the CDR3 is TGTGCCAGCAGCTTCCACACGAACACCGGGGAGCTGTTTTTT. Translating gives CASSFHTNTGELFF.

The chain links TRBV29-1 to TRBJ1-5; 7 nucleotides agree with TRBD1. In germline, CDR1 is SQVTM, CDR2 ANQGSEA. Germline trimming cut 7 bases from V and 0 bases from J; bases unmatched to any gene: 3. The CDR3 totals 13 residues. The CDR3 here is CSAGQPSNQPQHF. CDR3 DNA sequence: TGCAGCGCGGGACAGCCTAGCAATCAGCCCCAGCATTTT.

This clone was counted a single time. This chain links TRBV12-3 or TRBV12-4 with TRBJ2-1; D perhaps matches TRBD2 (5 bases). This CDR3 region has 13 residues. Trimming took off 8 bases at V and 9 bases at J, with 17 bases between the two ends. The CDR3 DNA reads TGTGCCAGCCCCCAGTCGTGGGCGGGTGAGCAGTTCTTC. Its protein product is CASPQSWAGEQFF.

This clone showed up many times. The chain carries TRBV7-9 and TRBJ2-1, with 8 bases lining up with TRBD2. J lost 2 bases, V lost 5 bases, and 11 bases had no gene match. The germline gives CDR1 SEHNR, CDR2 FQNEAQ (reference sequence). The CDR3 consists of 17 residues. This CDR3 is CASSPPLREGPYNEQFF. For the CDR3, the DNA is TGTGCCAGCAGCCCACCTCTACGGGAGGGGCCCTACAATGAGCAGTTCTTC.

Note on this clone: The sample carries other DNA sequences with the same CDR3. The chain carries TRBV12-3 or TRBV12-4 and TRBJ1-1; tentative D call: TRBD1 (5 bases). The CDR3 contains 13 residues. The V end lost 1 base, the J end lost 5 bases, and 8 bases lay between the germline ends. The DNA of the CDR3 is TGTGCCAGCAGTTTAGGGGGCGAGACTGAAGCTTTCTTT. Translating it yields CASSLGGETEAFF.

The chain has TRBV5-5 and TRBJ2-2; maybe TRBD1 (5 bases). The CDR3 extends over 15 amino acids. Trimming took 5 bases from V and 0 from J, leaving 11 bases between them. In germline, CDR1 is SGHKS, CDR2 YYEKEE (reference sequence). The CDR3 protein is CASRVGHANTGELFF. DNA for the CDR3: TGTGCCAGCAGAGTGGGGCACGCGAACACCGGGGAGCTGTTTTTT.

The V and J genes are TRBV2 and TRBJ1-4; D is ambiguous. The CDR3 loop spans 19 amino acids. CDR1 and CDR2 (germline): SNHLY, FYNNEI. Trimming stripped 2 bases from V and 11 bases from J, with 30 bases between. CDR3 amino acids: CASSEFWVVSQRNGVKLFF. Written as DNA, the CDR3 is TGTGCCAGCAGTGAATTTTGGGTTGTTTCACAGCGGAACGGTGTGAAACTGTTTTTT.

The chain carries TRBV5-3 and TRBJ1-6, with 8 bases fitting TRBD1. TRBV5-3 is an open reading frame, and its role is uncertain. V lost 4 bases and J lost 5; bases outside the gene matches: 11. The CDR3 runs 17 residues. In DNA, the CDR3 is TGTGCCAGAAGCGGACCACAGGGGGGAAGTAATAATTCACCCCTCCACTTT. Its protein product is CARSGPQGGSNNSPLHF.

This sequence joins TRBV4-1 and TRBJ2-5, with D unresolved. Germline V gene data show CDR1 as MGHRA and CDR2 as YSYEKL. The V and J ends lost 1 base and 3 bases respectively, with 6 bases between them. The CDR3 spans 13 residues. The CDR3 DNA reads as TGCGCCAGCAGCCAAGTTGAGGAAGAGACCCAGTACTTC. Translating gives CASSQVEEETQYF.

This chain uses TRBV6-5 with TRBJ2-2; 8 nucleotides match TRBD1. The germline CDR1 and CDR2 sequences are MNHEY and SVGAGI. The V segment lost 6 bases and the J segment 4 bases; nucleotides outside the gene matches: 7. The CDR3 spans 15 residues. The CDR3: CASRIGQGVTGELFF. The CDR3 region has the DNA TGTGCCAGCAGGATAGGACAGGGTGTCACCGGGGAGCTGTTTTTT.

This chain joins TRBV4-1 and TRBJ1-2; tentative D call: TRBD1 (6 bases). The CDR3 sequence is 15 residues long. Trimming left V 1 base short and J 6 bases short, with 15 bases between. Germline assignment: CDR1 MGHRA and CDR2 YSYEKL. CDR3 in amino acids: CASSQVVTGSHGYTF. The CDR3 DNA is TGCGCCAGCAGCCAAGTCGTGACAGGCTCCCATGGCTACACCTTC.